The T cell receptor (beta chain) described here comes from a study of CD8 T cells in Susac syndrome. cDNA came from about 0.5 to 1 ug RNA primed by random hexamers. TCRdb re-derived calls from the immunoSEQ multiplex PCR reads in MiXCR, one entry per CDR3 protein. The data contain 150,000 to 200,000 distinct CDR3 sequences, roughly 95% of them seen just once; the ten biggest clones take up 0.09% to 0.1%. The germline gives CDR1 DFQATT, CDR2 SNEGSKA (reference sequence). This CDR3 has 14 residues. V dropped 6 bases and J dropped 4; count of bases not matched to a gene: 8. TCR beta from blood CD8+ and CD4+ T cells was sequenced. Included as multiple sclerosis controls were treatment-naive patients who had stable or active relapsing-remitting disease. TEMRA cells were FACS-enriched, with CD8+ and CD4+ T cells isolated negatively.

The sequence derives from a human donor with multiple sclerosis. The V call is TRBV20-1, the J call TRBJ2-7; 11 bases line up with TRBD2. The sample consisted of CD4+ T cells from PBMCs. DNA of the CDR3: TGCAGTGCCCTTAGCGGGGGGGAGGGGTACGAGCAGTACTTC. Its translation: CSALSGGEGYEQYF.